These 5 T cell receptor beta chains came from one sample sequenced in a study of monozygotic twins with inflammatory bowel disease. TCRdb reprocessed the 5' RACE reads and stores each CDR3 protein as one record, lacking DNA. Its listing shows about 210,000 distinct CDR3 sequences. Material: blood. The receptor set was obtained from a human donor with ulcerative colitis or Crohn's disease, or a healthy co-twin of an affected twin (not recorded which).

This sequence joins TRBV4-1 and TRBJ1-2; the D call of TRBD1 rests on TCRdb alone, since no DNA is present to check it. Germline values: CDR1 MGHRA, CDR2 YSYEKL. This CDR3 spans 15 amino acids. CDR3 amino acids: CASSQGPGGNYGYTF.

The genes are TRBV20-1 and TRBJ1-1. This CDR3 has 11 residues. CDR1 and CDR2 (germline): DFQATT, SNEGSKA (reference sequence). CDR3 region: CSAIREVEAFF.

The gene calls are TRBV25-1 and TRBJ2-3; TCRdb's D call of TRBD2 is untestable without DNA. The germline gives CDR1 MGHDK, CDR2 SYGVNS. This CDR3 contains 16 residues. The CDR3: CASSDLATRETDTQYF.

The chain carries TRBV6-4 and TRBJ1-2. CDR1 and CDR2 (germline): MRHNA, SNTAGT. The CDR3 length is 12 residues. The CDR3 loop reads CASSDSSRGYTF.

V gene TRBV5-1 combines with J gene TRBJ2-7. This CDR3 has 13 residues. The germline V gene encodes CDR1 SGHRS and CDR2 YFSETQ. The CDR3 sequence is CASSRLVGYEQYF. Full variable domain (outside the CDR3, taken from reference TRBV5-1 and TRBJ2-7): KAGVTQTPRYLIKTRGQQVTLSCSPISGHRSVSWYQQTPGQGLQFLFEYFSETQRNKGNFPGRFSGRQFSNSRSEMNVSTLELGDSALYLCASSRLVGYEQYFGPGTRLTVT.